A selection of T cell receptor beta chains follows, all from one sample in a study of blood T cell repertoires in COVID-19. Sequencing was performed with immunoSEQ multiplex PCR; in TCRdb, only in-frame clones are kept and a portion is missing. The top ten hold about an eighth of the sample, which has about 300,000 clones, 65% to 90% seen once. The sample taken for sequencing was peripheral blood. The origin of the receptors is a human donor in a cohort sampled during active COVID-19. CDR3s include the opening cysteine and the closing phenylalanine or tryptophan. D genes are given only for firm matches. For some rows the clone size is stated as once, few or many, or as a class when expanded; others skip it.

cdr3_length: 12; j_call: TRBJ2-7; clone_size: NA; d_call: NA; v_call: TRBV18; cdr3_nt: TGTGCCAGCTCACCCACCACGGGCGAGCAGTACTTC; cdr3_aa: CASSPTTGEQYF
cdr3_length: 15; j_call: TRBJ2-2; clone_size: NA; d_call: NA; v_call: TRBV5-1; cdr3_nt: TGCGCCAGCAGCTTGGACACGAGGGCCACCGGGGAGCTGTTTTTT; cdr3_aa: CASSLDTRATGELFF
cdr3_length: 16; j_call: TRBJ1-6; clone_size: NA; d_call: TRBD1; v_call: TRBV28; cdr3_nt: TGTGCCAGCAGTTTTCCTCAGGGGGCCGATAATTCACCCCTCCACTTT; cdr3_aa: CASSFPQGADNSPLHF
cdr3_length: 15; j_call: TRBJ2-3; clone_size: NA; d_call: TRBD1; v_call: TRBV6-1; cdr3_nt: TGTGCCAGCAGTGAAGGGACAGGGCGGACAGATACGCAGTATTTT; cdr3_aa: CASSEGTGRTDTQYF
cdr3_length: 15; j_call: TRBJ1-1; clone_size: NA; d_call: NA; v_call: TRBV7-6; cdr3_nt: TGTGCCAGCAGCTTAGAAGCCGGGGTGAACACTGAAGCTTTCTTT; cdr3_aa: CASSLEAGVNTEAFF
cdr3_length: 15; j_call: TRBJ2-3; clone_size: NA; d_call: NA; v_call: TRBV29-1; cdr3_nt: TGCAGCGTCCGACTCAACCACAAGATCACAGATACGCAGTATTTT; cdr3_aa: CSVRLNHKITDTQYF
cdr3_length: 15; j_call: TRBJ2-5; clone_size: NA; d_call: NA; v_call: TRBV24-1; cdr3_nt: TGTGCCACCAGTGATTTGGCAGGGGCGCAAGAGACCCAGTACTTC; cdr3_aa: CATSDLAGAQETQYF
cdr3_length: 13; j_call: TRBJ2-2; clone_size: NA; d_call: NA; v_call: TRBV28; cdr3_nt: TGTGCCAGCAGTTTCAGGGCGACCGGGGAGCTGTTTTTT; cdr3_aa: CASSFRATGELFF
cdr3_length: 18; j_call: TRBJ2-1; clone_size: NA; d_call: TRBD2; v_call: TRBV19; cdr3_nt: TGTGCCAGTAGTGCGGGGGGACTAGCGGGAGGGCTAGTGGGTGAGCAGTTCTTC; cdr3_aa: CASSAGGLAGGLVGEQFF
cdr3_length: 16; j_call: TRBJ1-4; clone_size: NA; d_call: TRBD1; v_call: TRBV5-4; cdr3_nt: TGTGCCAGCAGCTTCGGACAGGGGAATTCTAATGAAAAACTGTTTTTT; cdr3_aa: CASSFGQGNSNEKLFF
cdr3_length: 15; j_call: TRBJ2-7; clone_size: NA; d_call: TRBD2; v_call: TRBV29-1; cdr3_nt: TGCAGCGTTGCCCTTAGCGGGGTGAATGTCTACGAGCAGTACTTC; cdr3_aa: CSVALSGVNVYEQYF
cdr3_length: 16; j_call: TRBJ2-1; clone_size: NA; d_call: TRBD2; v_call: TRBV5-1; cdr3_nt: TGCGCCAGCAGGGAACTAGCGGGCAATTCCAACAATGAGCAGTTCTTC; cdr3_aa: CASRELAGNSNNEQFF
cdr3_length: 15; j_call: TRBJ1-5; clone_size: NA; d_call: NA; v_call: TRBV2; cdr3_nt: TGTGCCAGCAGTGAATTAGGGGGACATAATCAGCCCCAGCATTTT; cdr3_aa: CASSELGGHNQPQHF
cdr3_length: 18; j_call: TRBJ2-3; clone_size: NA; d_call: TRBD2; v_call: TRBV7-3; cdr3_nt: TGTGCCAGCAGCTTAAGAGGGGAGCGGGAGGGCCGATCAGATACGCAGTATTTT; cdr3_aa: CASSLRGEREGRSDTQYF
cdr3_length: 16; j_call: TRBJ2-7; clone_size: NA; d_call: TRBD2; v_call: TRBV28; cdr3_nt: TGTGCCAGCACCGGACTAGCTCCTGGTAGCTCCTACGAGCAGTACTTC; cdr3_aa: CASTGLAPGSSYEQYF
cdr3_length: 12; j_call: TRBJ2-1; clone_size: NA; d_call: NA; v_call: TRBV24-1; cdr3_nt: TGTGCCACCCGTTCTAGATGGGATGAGCAGTTCTTC; cdr3_aa: CATRSRWDEQFF
cdr3_length: 14; j_call: TRBJ1-2; clone_size: NA; d_call: NA; v_call: TRBV25-1; cdr3_nt: TGTGCCAGCAGTACCTTGGGGGGGAACTATGGCTACACCTTC; cdr3_aa: CASSTLGGNYGYTF
cdr3_length: 13; j_call: TRBJ1-2; clone_size: NA; d_call: NA; v_call: TRBV7-2; cdr3_nt: TGTGCCAGCAGCGATAATCGGGGGGGTGGCTACACCTTC; cdr3_aa: CASSDNRGGGYTF
cdr3_length: 15; j_call: TRBJ2-4; clone_size: NA; d_call: TRBD1; v_call: TRBV28; cdr3_nt: TGTGCCAGCAGTACAGGGGGCCCCGAGAAAAACATTCAGTACTTC; cdr3_aa: CASSTGGPEKNIQYF
cdr3_length: 14; j_call: TRBJ2-7; clone_size: few; d_call: NA; v_call: TRBV30; cdr3_nt: TGTGCCTGGAGTCCGGGATTCTCACATTACGAGCAGTACTTC; cdr3_aa: CAWSPGFSHYEQYF
cdr3_length: 16; j_call: TRBJ2-1; clone_size: NA; d_call: TRBD1; v_call: TRBV6-6; cdr3_nt: TGTGCCAGCAGGATAAGGACAGGGAGCTCCTACAATGAGCAGTTCTTC; cdr3_aa: CASRIRTGSSYNEQFF
cdr3_length: 17; j_call: TRBJ2-1; clone_size: NA; d_call: TRBD2; v_call: TRBV3-1/TRBV3-2; cdr3_nt: TGTGCCAGCAGCCAAGACCGACTAGCGGGAGTAGGTAATGAGCAGTTCTTC; cdr3_aa: CASSQDRLAGVGNEQFF
cdr3_length: 13; j_call: TRBJ2-1; clone_size: once; d_call: NA; v_call: TRBV5-4; cdr3_nt: TGTGCCACCGGGACCGCACAGGGCAATGAGCAGTTCTTC; cdr3_aa: CATGTAQGNEQFF
cdr3_length: 15; j_call: TRBJ2-2; clone_size: NA; d_call: NA; v_call: TRBV5-6; cdr3_nt: TGTGCCAGCAGCTTGCCCGGGATGAACACCGGGGAGCTGTTTTTT; cdr3_aa: CASSLPGMNTGELFF
cdr3_length: 13; j_call: TRBJ1-2; clone_size: once; d_call: NA; v_call: TRBV2; cdr3_nt: TGTGCCAGCAACAACAGGGCAGGCTATGGCTACACCTTC; cdr3_aa: CASNNRAGYGYTF
cdr3_length: 14; j_call: TRBJ2-2; clone_size: NA; d_call: TRBD2; v_call: TRBV3-1/TRBV3-2; cdr3_nt: TGTGCCAGCAGCCTTGTAGCGGGAGCTGGGGAGCTGTTTTTT; cdr3_aa: CASSLVAGAGELFF
cdr3_length: 16; j_call: TRBJ2-5; clone_size: NA; d_call: NA; v_call: TRBV24-1; cdr3_nt: TGTGCCACCTCTAAGGAGGGTAGCGCAAACCAAGAGACCCAGTACTTC; cdr3_aa: CATSKEGSANQETQYF
cdr3_length: 14; j_call: TRBJ2-7; clone_size: NA; d_call: NA; v_call: TRBV6-1; cdr3_nt: TGTGCCAGCAGTGAAGGTTACAGGGAATACGAGCAGTACTTC; cdr3_aa: CASSEGYREYEQYF
cdr3_length: 16; j_call: TRBJ2-1; clone_size: NA; d_call: TRBD2; v_call: TRBV7-3; cdr3_nt: TGTGCCAGCAGCTTAGACGGCGGGAGCTCCTACAATGAGCAGTTCTTC; cdr3_aa: CASSLDGGSSYNEQFF
cdr3_length: 15; j_call: TRBJ2-2; clone_size: NA; d_call: NA; v_call: TRBV11-3; cdr3_nt: TGTGCCAGCAGCTTAGGTCGCGCACTATCCGGGGAGCTGTTTTTT; cdr3_aa: CASSLGRALSGELFF
cdr3_length: 17; j_call: TRBJ2-1; clone_size: NA; d_call: TRBD2; v_call: TRBV4-3; cdr3_nt: TGCGCCAGCAGCCAAGAGCGAAGCGGGAGTATGGGGAGGTGGCAGTTCTTC; cdr3_aa: CASSQERSGSMGRWQFF
cdr3_length: 15; j_call: TRBJ1-1; clone_size: NA; d_call: NA; v_call: TRBV3-1/TRBV3-2; cdr3_nt: TGTGCCAGCAGCCAATCCTTAACAGCCAACACTGAAGCTTTCTTT; cdr3_aa: CASSQSLTANTEAFF
cdr3_length: 16; j_call: TRBJ1-5; clone_size: NA; d_call: TRBD1; v_call: TRBV19; cdr3_nt: TGTGCCAGTAGTATTGGGGACAGGAGGAACAATCAGCCCCAGCATTTT; cdr3_aa: CASSIGDRRNNQPQHF
cdr3_length: 16; j_call: TRBJ2-1; clone_size: NA; d_call: TRBD2; v_call: TRBV19; cdr3_nt: TGTGCCAGTAGTATAGATGGGAGCGGGATTTACAATGAGCAGTTCTTC; cdr3_aa: CASSIDGSGIYNEQFF
cdr3_length: 16; j_call: TRBJ1-5; clone_size: NA; d_call: NA; v_call: TRBV19; cdr3_nt: TGTGCCAGTAGTATATCGAGCAGGGCGGGAAGTCAGCCCCAGCATTTT; cdr3_aa: CASSISSRAGSQPQHF
cdr3_length: 14; j_call: TRBJ1-2; clone_size: NA; d_call: NA; v_call: TRBV7-2; cdr3_nt: TGTGCCAGCAGCTTTGGCCTGGAACGGCGGGGCTACACCTTC; cdr3_aa: CASSFGLERRGYTF
cdr3_length: 18; j_call: TRBJ1-3; clone_size: NA; d_call: NA; v_call: TRBV25-1; cdr3_nt: TGTGCCAGCAGTGAATTAGGGCGTGGGTCGGGGGCTGGAAACACCATATATTTT; cdr3_aa: CASSELGRGSGAGNTIYF
cdr3_length: 15; j_call: TRBJ2-2; clone_size: NA; d_call: TRBD2; v_call: TRBV3-1/TRBV3-2; cdr3_nt: TGTGCCAGCAGCCATGGGACTACCTACACCGGGGAGCTGTTTTTT; cdr3_aa: CASSHGTTYTGELFF